This T cell receptor (beta chain) was captured by sequencing in a study of shared clonotypes between healthy human individuals. Study context: Three plates were used per donor for CD4 naive, three for CD4 memory, two for CD8 naive and one for CD8 memory. Study outcomes and limitations: When compared with the clonotypes that were shared by all four sorted-subset donors, the non-shared clonotypes turned out to have lower generation probabilities.

Nashville, Tennessee was home to all donors, each a Caucasian adult. This CDR3 is built from 16 residues. V was shortened by 2 bases and J by 0 bases, with 11 bases between the two germline ends. Germline loops: CDR1 SGHVS, CDR2 FNYEAQ. Replicate sorted-subset PCRs were loaded with around 200 ng DNA, about 30,000 T cell genomes. Measured with immunoSEQ multiplex PCR; TCRdb has only the in-frame clones, and not every one. The data contain over 1.5 million clones, 95% to 99% of them singletons. As concerns this clone: Its antigen is currently unknown.

The sample comprised naive CD4+ T cells sorted from blood. Sample subset: CD45RA+ positively selected. The V and J genes are TRBV7-6 and TRBJ1-3, with D perhaps TRBD1 (5 bases). This sequence originates from a man aged 25-40 years in good health. The CDR3 is CASSLTAGGSGNTIYF. CDR3 coding DNA: TGTGCCAGCAGCTTAACTGCGGGGGGCTCTGGAAACACCATATATTTT.